The T cell receptor (beta chain) under discussion was sequenced for a study of beta chain features in type 1 diabetes. For the study at large: Across the samples, approximately 98,000,000 sorted cells were examined in total.

Post-sort purity exceeded 98% for all sorted populations. This clone was observed many times. The sequenced template was cDNA made from the entire isolated RNA. TCRdb keeps only in-frame clones here, not all; method: immunoSEQ multiplex PCR. The sample shows over 300,000 clones, around 7.6% of them seen only once. The receptor was derived from a young woman in good health. The specimen was central memory CD4+ T cells from blood.

CDR3: CASSLAMDNEQFF. The CDR3 bases are TGCGCCAGCAGTCTCGCTATGGACAATGAGCAGTTCTTC. The J gene is TRBJ2-1, the V gene TRBV23-1; the D is unclear. TRBV23-1 is an ORF; its function is uncertain. The CDR3 covers 13 residues. The V end was cut by 4 bases, the J end by 5 bases, with 9 bases between.